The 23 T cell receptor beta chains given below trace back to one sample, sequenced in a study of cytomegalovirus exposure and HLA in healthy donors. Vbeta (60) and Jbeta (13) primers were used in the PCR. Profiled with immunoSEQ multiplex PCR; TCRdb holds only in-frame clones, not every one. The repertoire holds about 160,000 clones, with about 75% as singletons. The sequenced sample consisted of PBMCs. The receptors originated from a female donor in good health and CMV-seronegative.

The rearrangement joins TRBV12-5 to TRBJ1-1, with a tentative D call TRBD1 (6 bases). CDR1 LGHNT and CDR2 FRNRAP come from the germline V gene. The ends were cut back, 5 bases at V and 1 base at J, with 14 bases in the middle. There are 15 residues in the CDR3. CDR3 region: CASGHYTGRNTEAFF. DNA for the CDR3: TGTGCTAGTGGTCACTATACAGGGAGGAACACTGAAGCTTTCTTT.

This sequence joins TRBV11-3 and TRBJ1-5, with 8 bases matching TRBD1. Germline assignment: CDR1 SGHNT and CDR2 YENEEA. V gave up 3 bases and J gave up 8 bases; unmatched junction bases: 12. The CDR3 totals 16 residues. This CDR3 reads CASSFLDGQGEEPQHF. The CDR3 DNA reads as TGTGCCAGCAGCTTTTTGGACGGACAGGGCGAGGAGCCCCAGCATTTT. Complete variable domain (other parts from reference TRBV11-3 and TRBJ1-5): EAGVVQSPRYKIIEKKQPVAFWCNPISGHNTLYWYLQNLGQGPELLIRYENEEAVDDSQLPKDRFSAERLKGVDSTLKIQPAELGDSAVYLCASSFLDGQGEEPQHFGDGTRLSIL.

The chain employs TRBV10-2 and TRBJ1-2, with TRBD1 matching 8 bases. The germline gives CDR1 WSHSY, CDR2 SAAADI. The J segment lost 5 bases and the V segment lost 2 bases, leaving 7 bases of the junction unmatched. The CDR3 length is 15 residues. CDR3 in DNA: TGCGCCAGCAGTGAGGCGGACAGGGAGGGGTATGGCTACACCTTC. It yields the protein CASSEADREGYGYTF.

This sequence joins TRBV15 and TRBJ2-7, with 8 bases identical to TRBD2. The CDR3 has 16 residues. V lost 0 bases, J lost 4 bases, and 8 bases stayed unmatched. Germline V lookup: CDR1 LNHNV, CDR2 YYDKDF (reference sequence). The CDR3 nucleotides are TGTGCCACCAGCAGAGATGAGTGGACTAGCAGTTACGAGCAGTACTTC. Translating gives CATSRDEWTSSYEQYF. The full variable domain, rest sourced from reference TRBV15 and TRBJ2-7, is DAMVIQNPRYQVTQFGKPVTLSCSQTLNHNVMYWYQQKSSQAPKLLFHYYDKDFNNEADTPDNFQSRRPNTSFCFLDIRSPGLGDTAMYLCATSRDEWTSSYEQYFGPGTRLTVT.

DNA of the CDR3: TGCGCCAGCACTACTAGCGGGGGGGTCTACAATGAGCAGTTCTTC. Amino acid sequence: CASTTSGGVYNEQFF. The chain couples TRBV5-1 to TRBJ2-1; the match to TRBD2 covers 13 bases. Germline CDR1 reads SGHRS; CDR2 reads YFSETQ. The V and J ends lost 6 bases and 3 bases, in that order; junction bases with no gene match: 3. CDR3 length equals 15 residues.

This CDR3 reads CASKKGAGDNSPLHF. CDR3 in DNA: TGCGCCAGCAAGAAGGGGGCTGGGGATAATTCACCCCTCCACTTT. V gene TRBV5-1 combines with J gene TRBJ1-6, with TRBD1 matching 7 bases. The germline V gene encodes CDR1 SGHRS and CDR2 YFSETQ. CDR3 size: 15 residues. V gave up 6 bases and J gave up 5 bases; unmatched junction bases: 8.

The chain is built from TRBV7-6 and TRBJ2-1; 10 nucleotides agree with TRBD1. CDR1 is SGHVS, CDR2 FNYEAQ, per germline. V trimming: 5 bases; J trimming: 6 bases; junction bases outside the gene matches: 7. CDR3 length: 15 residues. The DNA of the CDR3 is TGTGCCAGCAGCCGGGGGACAGGGGCCCCCAATGAGCAGTTCTTC. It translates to CASSRGTGAPNEQFF.

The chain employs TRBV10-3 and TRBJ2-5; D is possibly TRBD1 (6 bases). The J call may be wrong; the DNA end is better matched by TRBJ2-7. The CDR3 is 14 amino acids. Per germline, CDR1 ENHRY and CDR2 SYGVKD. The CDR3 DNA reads TGTGCCATCAGTGGTGCGCAAGGGGGCTACGAGCAGTACTTC. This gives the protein CAISGAQGGYEQYF.

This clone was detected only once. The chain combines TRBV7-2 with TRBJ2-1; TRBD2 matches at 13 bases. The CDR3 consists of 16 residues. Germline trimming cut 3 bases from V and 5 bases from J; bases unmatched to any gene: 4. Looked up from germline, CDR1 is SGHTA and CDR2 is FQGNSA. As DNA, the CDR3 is TGTGCCAGCAGCTTGAGGGGGACTAGCGGGAACAATGAGCAGTTCTTC. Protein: CASSLRGTSGNNEQFF. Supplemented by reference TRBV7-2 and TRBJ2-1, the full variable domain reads GAGVSQSPSNKVTEKGKDVELRCDPISGHTALYWYRQSLGQGLEFLIYFQGNSAPDKSGLPSDRFSAERTGGSVSTLTIQRTQQEDSAVYLCASSLRGTSGNNEQFFGPGTRLTVL.

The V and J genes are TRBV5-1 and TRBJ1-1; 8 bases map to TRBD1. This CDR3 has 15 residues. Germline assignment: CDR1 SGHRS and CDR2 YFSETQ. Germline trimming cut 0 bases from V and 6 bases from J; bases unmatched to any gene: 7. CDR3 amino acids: CASSLVAGGMPEAFF. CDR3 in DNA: TGCGCCAGCAGCTTGGTCGCAGGGGGCATGCCTGAAGCTTTCTTT.

The CDR3 is CASSGSGRAYEQYF. DNA of the CDR3: TGTGCCAGCAGCGGTAGCGGGAGGGCCTACGAGCAGTACTTC. This chain connects TRBV9 to TRBJ2-7; 11 nucleotides match TRBD2. The CDR3 is 14 amino acids. Germline V gives CDR1 SGDLS, CDR2 YYNGEE. Germline trimming cut 3 bases from V and 2 bases from J; bases unmatched to any gene: 1.

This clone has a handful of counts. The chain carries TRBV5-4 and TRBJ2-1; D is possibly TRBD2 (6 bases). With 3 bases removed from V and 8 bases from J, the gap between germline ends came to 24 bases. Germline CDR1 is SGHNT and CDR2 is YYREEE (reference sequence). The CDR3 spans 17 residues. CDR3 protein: CASSSGDAGRPSYEQFF. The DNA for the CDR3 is TGTGCCAGCAGCTCTGGGGATGCTGGGAGGCCCTCCTATGAGCAGTTCTTC.

CDR3 DNA sequence: TGTGCCAGCAGCCTTAACGACAGGGTACGAAGCCACGAGCAGTACTTC. The encoded protein is CASSLNDRVRSHEQYF. J is TRBJ2-7 and V is TRBV7-2, with TRBD1 identical over 7 bases. The junction had 15 bases not matched to a gene; V was cut back by 5 bases and J by 5 bases. The CDR3 has 16 amino acids. From germline, CDR1 is SGHTA and CDR2 FQGNSA.

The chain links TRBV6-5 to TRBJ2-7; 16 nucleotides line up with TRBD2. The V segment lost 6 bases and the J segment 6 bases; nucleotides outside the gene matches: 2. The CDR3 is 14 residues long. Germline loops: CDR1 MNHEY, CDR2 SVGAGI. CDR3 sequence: CASRGTSGRAEQYF. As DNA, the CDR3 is TGTGCCAGCAGAGGGACTAGCGGGAGGGCCGAGCAGTACTTC.

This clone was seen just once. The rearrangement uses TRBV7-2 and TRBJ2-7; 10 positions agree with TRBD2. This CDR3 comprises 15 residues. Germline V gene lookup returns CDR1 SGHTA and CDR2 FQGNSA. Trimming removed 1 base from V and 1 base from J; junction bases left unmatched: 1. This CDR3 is CASSLGSGRSYEQYF. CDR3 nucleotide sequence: TGTGCCAGCAGCTTAGGTAGCGGGAGGTCCTACGAGCAGTACTTC.

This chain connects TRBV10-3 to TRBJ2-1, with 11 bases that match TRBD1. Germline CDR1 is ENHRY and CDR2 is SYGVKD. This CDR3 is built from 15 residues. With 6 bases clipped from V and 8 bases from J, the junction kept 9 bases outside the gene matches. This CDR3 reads CAIRGTGGGIDEQFF. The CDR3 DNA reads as TGTGCCATCAGAGGGACAGGGGGTGGGATAGATGAGCAGTTCTTC.

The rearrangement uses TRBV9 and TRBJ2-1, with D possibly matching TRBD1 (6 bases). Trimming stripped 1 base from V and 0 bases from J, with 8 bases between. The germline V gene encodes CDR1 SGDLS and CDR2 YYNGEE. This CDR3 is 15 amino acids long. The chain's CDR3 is CASSVRGNSYNEQFF. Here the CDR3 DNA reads TGTGCCAGCAGCGTAAGGGGGAACTCCTACAATGAGCAGTTCTTC.

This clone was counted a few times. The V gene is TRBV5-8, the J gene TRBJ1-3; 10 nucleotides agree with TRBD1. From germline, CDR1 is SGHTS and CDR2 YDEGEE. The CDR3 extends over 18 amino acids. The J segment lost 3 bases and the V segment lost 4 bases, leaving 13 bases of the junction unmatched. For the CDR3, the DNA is TGTGCCAGCAGCCTGCGACAGGGGGCTGAAGGGTTTGGAAACACCATATATTTT. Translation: CASSLRQGAEGFGNTIYF.

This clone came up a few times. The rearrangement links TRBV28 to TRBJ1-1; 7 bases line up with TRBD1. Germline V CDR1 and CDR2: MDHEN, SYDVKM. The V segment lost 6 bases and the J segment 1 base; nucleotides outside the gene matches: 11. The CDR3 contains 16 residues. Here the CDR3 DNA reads TGTGCCAGCAGCCCTCCGGGACAGCAGAGGAACACTGAAGCTTTCTTT. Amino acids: CASSPPGQQRNTEAFF.

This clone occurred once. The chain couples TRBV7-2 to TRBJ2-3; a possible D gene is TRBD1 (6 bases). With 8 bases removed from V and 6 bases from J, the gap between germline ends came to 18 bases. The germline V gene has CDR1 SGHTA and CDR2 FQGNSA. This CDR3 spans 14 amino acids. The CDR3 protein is CASGMGARPDTQYF. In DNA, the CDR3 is TGTGCCAGCGGCATGGGGGCTAGGCCGGATACGCAGTATTTT.

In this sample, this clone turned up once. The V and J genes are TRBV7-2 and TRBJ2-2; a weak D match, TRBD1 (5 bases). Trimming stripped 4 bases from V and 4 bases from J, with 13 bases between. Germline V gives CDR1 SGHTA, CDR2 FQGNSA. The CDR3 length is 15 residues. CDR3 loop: CASSSQGLGTGELFF. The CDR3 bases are TGTGCCAGCAGCTCCCAGGGTCTCGGCACCGGGGAGCTGTTTTTT.

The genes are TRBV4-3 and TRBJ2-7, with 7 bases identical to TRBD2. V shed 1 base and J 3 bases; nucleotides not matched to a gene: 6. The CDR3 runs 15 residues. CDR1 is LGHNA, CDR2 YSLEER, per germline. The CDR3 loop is CASSQAPGGNYEQYF. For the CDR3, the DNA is TGCGCCAGCAGCCAAGCCCCGGGAGGTAACTACGAGCAGTACTTC.

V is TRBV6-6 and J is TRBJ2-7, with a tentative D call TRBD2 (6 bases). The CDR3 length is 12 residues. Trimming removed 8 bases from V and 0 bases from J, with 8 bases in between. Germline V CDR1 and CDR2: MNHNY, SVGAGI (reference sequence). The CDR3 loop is CASWRDSYEQYF. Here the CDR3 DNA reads TGTGCCAGCTGGAGGGACTCCTACGAGCAGTACTTC.